The sequence of this T cell receptor beta chain was determined in a study of OX40 agonist ivuxolimab in advanced cancers. With respect to the entire study: Ivuxolimab was a fully human IgG2 agonistic monoclonal antibody targeting the costimulatory receptor OX40 (CD134). Intravenous ivuxolimab was administered to patients every 2 weeks at six dose levels: 0.01, 0.1, 0.3, 1.5, 3 and 10 mg/kg. Of the approximately 54 patients in dose escalation, around 20 had hepatocellular carcinoma, some 15 had melanoma, 9 had renal cell carcinoma and 9 had head and neck cancer. The dose-escalation cohort was roughly 80% male with a mean age of about 65 years, ranging from roughly 23 to 90. Patients were allowed to have had prior anti-PD-1, anti-PD-L1 or anti-CTLA-4 therapy, and around two fifths of the dose-escalation patients had been treated with checkpoint inhibitors. Three dose-escalation patients achieved partial responses, one with hepatocellular carcinoma and two with cutaneous melanoma. Peripheral TCRbeta sequencing was intended to test whether TCR sequence diversity was altered and clonal T-cell expansion was caused by ivuxolimab. The monotherapy dose-escalation portion (N of about 50 patients) of the phase I ivuxolimab trial is reported in the paper.

According to the germline V gene, CDR1 reads KGHSH and CDR2 reads LQKENI. V lost 0 bases and J lost 3 bases, and the count of bases not matched to a germline gene is 3. Including cysteine and phenylalanine, the CDR3 has 15 amino acids. The kept DNA is CDR3 alone, 45 bases in frame from the first base. The trial excluded patients who had a history of autoimmune disease or who were on systemic immunosuppression. In every dose cohort, peripheral blood was drawn for TCR sequencing at baseline, cycle 4 day 1, and cycle 7 day 1. Samples were obtained from an open-label, multicenter, first-in-human phase I dose-escalation trial of ivuxolimab. Adults with locally advanced or metastatic melanoma, renal cell, hepatocellular, or head and neck squamous cell carcinoma were enrolled in the trial. CD4+ and CD8+ T cells were sorted separately from peripheral blood before TCR sequencing. Regarding this clone: The antigen this receptor binds is unknown. The record has no base qualities; no much larger clone is one base away.

Genomic DNA was isolated from the sorted cells so that the TCRbeta CDR3 region could be sequenced. TCRbeta CDR3 regions were sequenced using the immunoSEQ Assay. The source is immuneACCESS, and TCRdb retained only in-frame sequences with V and J called. Part of the clones is not carried over; for the studies checked, unresolved V genes explain less than half of this, and the remainder is unexplained. In all, the sample holds roughly 65,000 clones, and around four fifths of those were seen once. 3.5% to 4% of the sample comes from the top ten. Beyond this particular receptor, the publication reports: The antigen specificity of the clonally expanded peripheral T cells was not determined. After ivuxolimab, CD8+ T cells had more expanded clones than CD4+ T cells on average. Clonal expansion of both CD4+ and CD8+ blood T cells was observed from baseline to week 6 at doses 0.1 to 3.0 mg/kg. Low levels of normalized T-cell clonal expansion were also shown by some nonresponding patients. Partial responders in the 0.1-3.0 mg/kg groups had among the lowest normalized peripheral clonal expansion, especially among CD8+ T cells.

Rearrangement joined TRBV18 to TRBJ2-3, and TRBD2 matches 7 of the central bases. The sample consisted of CD4+ or CD8+ T cells sorted from blood, taken in a trial of the OX40 agonist ivuxolimab. This TCR derives from an adult with an advanced solid tumor such as melanoma, head and neck, liver or kidney cancer. Here the CDR3 is given as CASSPPGEGTDTQYF. The DNA sequence is as follows: TGTGCCAGCTCACCACCCGGGGAGGGGACAGATACGCAGTATTTT.